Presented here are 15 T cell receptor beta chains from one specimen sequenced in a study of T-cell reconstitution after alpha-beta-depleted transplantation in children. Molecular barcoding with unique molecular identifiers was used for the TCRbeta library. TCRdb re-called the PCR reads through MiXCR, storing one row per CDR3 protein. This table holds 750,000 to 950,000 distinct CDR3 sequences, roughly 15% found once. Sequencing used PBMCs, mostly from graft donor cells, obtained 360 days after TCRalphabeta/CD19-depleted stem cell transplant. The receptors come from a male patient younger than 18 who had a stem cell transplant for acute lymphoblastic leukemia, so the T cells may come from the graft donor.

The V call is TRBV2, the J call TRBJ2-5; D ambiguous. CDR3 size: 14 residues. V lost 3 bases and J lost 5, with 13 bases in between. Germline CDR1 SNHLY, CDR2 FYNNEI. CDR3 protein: CASSEFPSVETQYF. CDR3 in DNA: TGTGCCAGCAGTGAGTTTCCCTCTGTCGAGACCCAGTACTTC.

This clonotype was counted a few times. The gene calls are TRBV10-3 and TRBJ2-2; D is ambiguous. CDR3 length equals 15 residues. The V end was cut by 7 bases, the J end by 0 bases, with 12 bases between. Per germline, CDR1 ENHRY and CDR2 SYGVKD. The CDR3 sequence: CAINNEPTNTGELFF. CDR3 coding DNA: TGTGCCATCAATAATGAGCCTACGAACACCGGGGAGCTGTTTTTT.

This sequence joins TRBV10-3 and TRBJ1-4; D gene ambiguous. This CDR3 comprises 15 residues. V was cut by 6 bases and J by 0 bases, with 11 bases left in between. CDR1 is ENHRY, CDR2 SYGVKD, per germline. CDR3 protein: CAISNTYATNEKLFF. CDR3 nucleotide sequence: TGTGCCATCAGCAATACCTATGCAACTAATGAAAAACTGTTTTTT.

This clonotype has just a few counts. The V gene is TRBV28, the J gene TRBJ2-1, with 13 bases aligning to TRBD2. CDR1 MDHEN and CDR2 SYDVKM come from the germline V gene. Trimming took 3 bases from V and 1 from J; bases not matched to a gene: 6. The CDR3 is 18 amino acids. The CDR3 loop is CASSLVLAGGGSYNEQFF. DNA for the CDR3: TGTGCCAGCAGTTTGGTACTAGCGGGAGGGGGGTCCTACAATGAGCAGTTCTTC.

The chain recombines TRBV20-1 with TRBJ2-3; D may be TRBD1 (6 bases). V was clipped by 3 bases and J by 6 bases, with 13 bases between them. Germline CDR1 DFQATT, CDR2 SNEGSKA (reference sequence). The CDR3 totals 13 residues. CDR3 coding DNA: TGCAGTGCTAGTAGGGGGAGTGGTGATACGCAGTATTTT. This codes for CSASRGSGDTQYF.

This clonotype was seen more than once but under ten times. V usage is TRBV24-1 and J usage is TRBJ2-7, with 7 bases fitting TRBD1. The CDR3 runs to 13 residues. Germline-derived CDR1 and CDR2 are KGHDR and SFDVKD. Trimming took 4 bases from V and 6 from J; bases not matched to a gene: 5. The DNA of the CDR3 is TGTGCCACCAGTGACCCCAGGGGGACCGAGCAGTACTTC. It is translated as CATSDPRGTEQYF.

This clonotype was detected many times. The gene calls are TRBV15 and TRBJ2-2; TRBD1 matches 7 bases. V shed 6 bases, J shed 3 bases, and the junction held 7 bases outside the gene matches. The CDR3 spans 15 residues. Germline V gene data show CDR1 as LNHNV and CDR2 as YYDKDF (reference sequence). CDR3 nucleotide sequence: TGTGCCACCAGGCCGACAGGGTGGGACACCGGGGAGCTGTTTTTT. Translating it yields CATRPTGWDTGELFF. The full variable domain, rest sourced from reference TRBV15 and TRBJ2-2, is DAMVIQNPRYQVTQFGKPVTLSCSQTLNHNVMYWYQQKSSQAPKLLFHYYDKDFNNEADTPDNFQSRRPNTSFCFLDIRSPGLGDTAMYLCATRPTGWDTGELFFGEGSRLTVL.

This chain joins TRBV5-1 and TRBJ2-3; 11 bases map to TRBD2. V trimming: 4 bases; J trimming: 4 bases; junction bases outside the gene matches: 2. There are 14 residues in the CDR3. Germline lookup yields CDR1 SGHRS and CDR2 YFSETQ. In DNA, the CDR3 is TGCGCCAGCAGCAATAGCGGGAGGGCAGATACGCAGTATTTT. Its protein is CASSNSGRADTQYF.

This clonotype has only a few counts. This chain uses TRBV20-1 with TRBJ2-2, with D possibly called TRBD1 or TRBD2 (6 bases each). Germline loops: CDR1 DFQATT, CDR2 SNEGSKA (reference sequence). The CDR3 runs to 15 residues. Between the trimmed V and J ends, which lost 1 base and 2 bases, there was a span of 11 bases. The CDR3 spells CSARVGGQNTGELFF. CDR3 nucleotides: TGCAGTGCTAGAGTTGGGGGGCAAAACACCGGGGAGCTGTTTTTT.

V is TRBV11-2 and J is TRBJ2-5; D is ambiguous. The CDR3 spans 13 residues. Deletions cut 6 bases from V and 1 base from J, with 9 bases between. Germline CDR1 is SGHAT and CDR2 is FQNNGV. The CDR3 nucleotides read TGTGCCAGCAGTAGCCAGGCCCAAGAGACCCAGTACTTC. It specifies CASSSQAQETQYF.

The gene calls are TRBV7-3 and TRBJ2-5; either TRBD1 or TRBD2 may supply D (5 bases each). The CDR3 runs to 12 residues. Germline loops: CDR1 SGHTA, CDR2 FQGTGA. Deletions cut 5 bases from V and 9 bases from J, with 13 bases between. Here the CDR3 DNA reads TGTGCCAGCAGCCCCGAACGGGACCCCCAGTACTTC. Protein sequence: CASSPERDPQYF.

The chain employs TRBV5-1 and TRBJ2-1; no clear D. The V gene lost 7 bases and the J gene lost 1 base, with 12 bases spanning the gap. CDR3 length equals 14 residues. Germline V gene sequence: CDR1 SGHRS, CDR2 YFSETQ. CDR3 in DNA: TGCGCCAGCGGGCGCGGCGGTTCCTACAATGAGCAGTTCTTC. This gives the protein CASGRGGSYNEQFF.

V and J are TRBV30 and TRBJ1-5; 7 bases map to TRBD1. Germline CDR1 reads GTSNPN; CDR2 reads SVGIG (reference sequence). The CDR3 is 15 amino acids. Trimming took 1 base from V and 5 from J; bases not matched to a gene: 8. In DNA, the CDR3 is TGTGCCTGGAGTGAAGACGGCAGGGGGTATCAGCCCCAGCATTTT. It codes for CAWSEDGRGYQPQHF.

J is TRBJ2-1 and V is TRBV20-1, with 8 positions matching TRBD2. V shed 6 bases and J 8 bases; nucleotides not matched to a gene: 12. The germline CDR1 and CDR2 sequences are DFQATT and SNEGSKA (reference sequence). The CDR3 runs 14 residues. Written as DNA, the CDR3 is TGCAGTGCGTTTTGGGGACTAGGGGAAGATGAGCAGTTCTTC. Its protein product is CSAFWGLGEDEQFF.

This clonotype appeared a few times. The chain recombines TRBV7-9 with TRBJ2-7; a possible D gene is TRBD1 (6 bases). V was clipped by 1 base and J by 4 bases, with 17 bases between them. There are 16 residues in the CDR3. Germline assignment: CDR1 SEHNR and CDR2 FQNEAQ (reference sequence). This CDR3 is CASSLDPPWGQYEQYF. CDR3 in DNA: TGTGCCAGCAGCTTAGACCCTCCCTGGGGACAATACGAGCAGTACTTC. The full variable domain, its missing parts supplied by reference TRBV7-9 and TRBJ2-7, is DTGVSQNPRHKITKRGQNVTFRCDPISEHNRLYWYRQTLGQGPEFLTYFQNEAQLEKSRLLSDRFSAERPKGSFSTLEIQRTEQGDSAMYLCASSLDPPWGQYEQYFGPGTRLTVT.